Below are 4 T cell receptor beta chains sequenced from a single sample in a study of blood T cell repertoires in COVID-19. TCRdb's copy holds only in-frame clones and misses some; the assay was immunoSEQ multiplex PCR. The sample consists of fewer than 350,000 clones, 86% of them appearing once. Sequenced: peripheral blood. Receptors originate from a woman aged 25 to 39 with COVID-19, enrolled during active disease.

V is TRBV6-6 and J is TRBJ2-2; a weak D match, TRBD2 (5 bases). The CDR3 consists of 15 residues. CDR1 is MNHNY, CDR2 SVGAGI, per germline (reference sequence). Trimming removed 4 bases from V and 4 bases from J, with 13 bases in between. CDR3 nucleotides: TGTGCCAGCAGTTTAGCCCCTCGGGGCACCGGGGAGCTGTTTTTT. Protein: CASSLAPRGTGELFF.

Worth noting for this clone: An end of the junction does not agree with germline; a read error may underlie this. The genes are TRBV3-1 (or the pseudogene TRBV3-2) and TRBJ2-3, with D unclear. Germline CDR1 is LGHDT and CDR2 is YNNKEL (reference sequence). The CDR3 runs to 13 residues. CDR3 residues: CASSSDNTYTQYF. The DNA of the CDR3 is TGTGCCAGCAGTTCCGACAACACATATACGCAGTATTTT.

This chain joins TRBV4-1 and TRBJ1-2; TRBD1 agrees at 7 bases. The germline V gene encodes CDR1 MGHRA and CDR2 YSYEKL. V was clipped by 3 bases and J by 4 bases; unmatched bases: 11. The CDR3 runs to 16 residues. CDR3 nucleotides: TGCGCCAGCAGCCAGCGATTCCGGGACAGCAGCTATGGCTACACCTTC. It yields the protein CASSQRFRDSSYGYTF.

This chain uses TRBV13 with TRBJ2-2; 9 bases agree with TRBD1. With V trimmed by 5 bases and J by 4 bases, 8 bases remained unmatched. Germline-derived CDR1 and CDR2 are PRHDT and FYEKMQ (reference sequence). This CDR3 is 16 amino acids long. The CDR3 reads CASSATGTGFTGELFF. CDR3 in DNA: TGTGCCAGCAGCGCAACCGGGACAGGGTTCACCGGGGAGCTGTTTTTT.